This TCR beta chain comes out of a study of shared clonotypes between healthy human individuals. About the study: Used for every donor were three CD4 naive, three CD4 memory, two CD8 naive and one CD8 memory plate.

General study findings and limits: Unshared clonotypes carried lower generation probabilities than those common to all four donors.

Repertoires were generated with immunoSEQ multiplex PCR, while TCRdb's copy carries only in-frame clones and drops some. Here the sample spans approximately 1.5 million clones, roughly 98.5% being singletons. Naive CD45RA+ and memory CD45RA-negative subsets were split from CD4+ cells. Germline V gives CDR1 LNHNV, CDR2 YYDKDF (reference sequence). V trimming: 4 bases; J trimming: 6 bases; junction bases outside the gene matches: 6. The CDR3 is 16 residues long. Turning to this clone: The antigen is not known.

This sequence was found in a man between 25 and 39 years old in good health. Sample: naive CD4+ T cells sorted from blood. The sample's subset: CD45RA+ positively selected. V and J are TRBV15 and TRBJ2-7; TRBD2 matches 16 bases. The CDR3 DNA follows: TGTGCCACCAGCAAGGGGACTAGCGGGAGGGCCGGCGAGCAGTACTTC. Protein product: CATSKGTSGRAGEQYF.